In its sample, the clone carrying this T cell receptor beta chain was seen once. The sample originates from a study of PD-L1 blockade in urothelial cancer. As for the study in general: Male patients with bladder-origin urothelial cancer numbered about nine tenths of the roughly 29. Analyzed time points were 3 weeks (second dose) and 6 weeks after therapy began.

Described time point: pretreatment peripheral blood. The repertoire was sequenced with immunoSEQ multiplex PCR; TCRdb's copy has only in-frame clones and lacks some. The profile covers approximately 52,000 clones, with around 79% appearing a single time and approximately 4.3% taken by the ten largest. The starting material was PBMCs, obtained around atezolizumab (anti-PD-L1) treatment. The sequence derives from a man between 65 and 80 years old with urothelial cancer.

CDR3 coding DNA: TGTGCCAGCAGCTCGATCGGGACAGGGGCAATCGGGGAGCTGTTTTTT. Protein product: CASSSIGTGAIGELFF. The V gene is TRBV7-2, the J gene TRBJ2-2; 10 nucleotides match TRBD1. The CDR3 consists of 16 residues. Germline CDR1 is SGHTA and CDR2 is FQGNSA. Trimming cost V 4 bases and J 7 bases; bases outside gene matches: 9.